Listed here are 20 T cell receptor beta chains from one sample, sequenced in a study of T-cell reconstitution after alpha-beta-depleted transplantation in children. Molecular barcoding with unique molecular identifiers was used for the TCRbeta library. MiXCR was run by TCRdb on the PCR reads, yielding one entry per CDR3 protein. The table shows some 590,000 distinct CDR3 sequences, with roughly a tenth occurring only once. The sample consisted of PBMCs from the stem cell graft donor, taken from the stem cell graft. Receptors originate from a human donor who donated a stem cell graft to a child with acute myeloid leukemia.

Ten or more counts support this clonotype. The chain uses TRBV7-8 and TRBJ2-3; 7 bases line up with TRBD2. CDR3 size: 16 residues. The V gene's germline CDR1 is SGHVS and CDR2 FQNEAQ. V shed 5 bases and J 6 bases; nucleotides not matched to a gene: 14. The CDR3 sequence: CASSTAAGVGSDTQYF. DNA for the CDR3: TGTGCCAGCAGCACGGCGGCGGGAGTAGGATCGGATACGCAGTATTTT.

The sample holds many counts of this clonotype. V gene TRBV29-1 combines with J gene TRBJ2-7; 8 bases map to TRBD2. V trimming: 0 bases; J trimming: 6 bases; junction bases outside the gene matches: 10. This CDR3 contains 15 residues. Germline V lookup: CDR1 SQVTM, CDR2 ANQGSEA. CDR3 region: CSVEDREGLAGEQYF. The CDR3 region has the DNA TGCAGCGTTGAAGATCGGGAGGGCCTAGCAGGCGAGCAGTACTTC.

The CDR3 DNA reads TGTGCCAGCAGCGGGGGGGGGGCCGAACCCTACGAGCAGTACTTC. It encodes CASSGGGAEPYEQYF. The rearrangement joins TRBV4-2 to TRBJ2-7; tentatively, D is TRBD2 (7 bases). Per the germline V gene, CDR1 is LGHNA and CDR2 is YNFKEQ. The CDR3 is 15 residues long. Trimming stripped 5 bases from V and 2 bases from J, with 16 bases between.

This clonotype was recorded many times. The genes are TRBV6-2 or TRBV6-3 and TRBJ2-3; 9 nucleotides agree with TRBD2. V lost 0 bases to trimming and J lost 2 bases; unmatched junction nucleotides: 3. The CDR3 totals 16 residues. Germline CDR1 and CDR2: MNHEY and SVGEGT. DNA of the CDR3: TGTGCCAGCAGTTACTCGCTAGCGGGAATCACAGATACGCAGTATTTT. Translated: CASSYSLAGITDTQYF.

Turning to this clonotype: A clone one base away is much larger, so this may be a read error. The rearrangement uses TRBV5-1 and TRBJ2-2; 7 bases agree with TRBD2. Per germline, CDR1 SGHRS and CDR2 YFSETQ. V lost 4 bases to trimming and J lost 4 bases; unmatched junction nucleotides: 10. This CDR3 comprises 16 residues. Written as DNA, the CDR3 is TGCGCCAGCAGCCCACCAACCGGGACTACCACCGGGGAGCTGTTTTTT. Translated, it gives CASSPPTGTTTGELFF.

This clonotype was seen ten or more times. The gene calls are TRBV9 and TRBJ2-3; the D is unclear. Trimming pared 0 bases from V and 3 bases from J, leaving 17 bases between. This CDR3 comprises 17 residues. Germline V gives CDR1 SGDLS, CDR2 YYNGEE. Written as DNA, the CDR3 is TGTGCCAGCAGCGTAGGACCACGGCCCGTTGGGACAGATACGCAGTATTTT. Encoded protein: CASSVGPRPVGTDTQYF.

This clonotype was observed at least ten times. The genes are TRBV29-1 and TRBJ2-1; D possibly corresponds to TRBD2 (5 bases). This CDR3 region has 14 residues. Germline V gene sequence: CDR1 SQVTM, CDR2 ANQGSEA. V lost 4 bases and J lost 4, with 14 bases in between. The CDR3 sequence is CSVVRGRDYNEQFF. DNA of the CDR3: TGCAGCGTTGTTCGGGGAAGGGATTACAATGAGCAGTTCTTC.

The genes are TRBV7-3 and TRBJ2-7, with 9 bases that match TRBD1. The V gene's germline CDR1 is SGHTA and CDR2 FQGTGA. The V segment lost 2 bases and the J segment 6 bases; nucleotides outside the gene matches: 5. This CDR3 is built from 14 residues. DNA for the CDR3: TGTGCCAGCAGCTTAGGGACAGGGAGGGGCGAGCAGTACTTC. This translates into CASSLGTGRGEQYF.

The chain recombines TRBV11-2 with TRBJ2-6; 9 positions match TRBD1. Germline V gene lookup returns CDR1 SGHAT and CDR2 FQNNGV. V lost 8 bases, J lost 1 base, and 9 bases stayed unmatched. The CDR3 length is 17 residues. The DNA of the CDR3 is TGTGCCAGCCGCGATTTCGGGACAGGGTCTGGGGCCAACGTCCTGACTTTC. This codes for CASRDFGTGSGANVLTF.

This clonotype was seen more than once but under ten times. V is TRBV27 and J is TRBJ1-4; D remains ambiguous. The CDR3 has 11 residues. Per germline, CDR1 MNHEY and CDR2 SMNVEV (reference sequence). V lost 4 bases and J 10 bases, leaving 7 bases between the germline ends. The CDR3 loop reads CASSSLGKLFF. The CDR3 bases are TGTGCCAGCAGTTCCCTCGGAAAACTGTTTTTT.

This clonotype was observed at least ten times. The chain is built from TRBV28 and TRBJ2-5; 11 bases match TRBD2. This CDR3 comprises 16 residues. The ends lost 4 bases at V and 1 base at J; junction bases unmatched: 5. The V gene's germline CDR1 is MDHEN and CDR2 SYDVKM. CDR3: CASSSHGTSGQETQYF. CDR3 nucleotides: TGTGCCAGCAGTTCGCATGGGACTAGCGGCCAAGAGACCCAGTACTTC.

This clonotype has only a few counts. V and J are TRBV24-1 and TRBJ2-3, with 10 positions matching TRBD2. Unmatched junction bases numbered 7, after V lost 9 bases and J lost 5 bases. The CDR3 runs to 14 residues. Germline V gene lookup returns CDR1 KGHDR and CDR2 SFDVKD. The CDR3 DNA is TGTGCCACCGGAGCGGGAGGGGTTGGAGATACGCAGTATTTT. Residues: CATGAGGVGDTQYF.

The chain links TRBV12-3 or TRBV12-4 to TRBJ1-2; 8 nucleotides agree with TRBD1. After removal of 6 bases from V and 2 bases from J, the junction contained 5 bases not matched to a gene. The CDR3 covers 14 residues. CDR3 coding DNA: TGTGCCAGCAGGGACACAGGGGGGAACTATGGCTACACCTTC. This gives the protein CASRDTGGNYGYTF.

CDR3 region: CASRLTPGQGGGYGYTF. In DNA, the CDR3 is TGTGCCAGCAGACTCACGCCGGGACAGGGTGGCGGCTATGGCTACACCTTC. This chain links TRBV28 with TRBJ1-2, with 9 bases matching TRBD1. Trimming took 6 bases from V and 4 from J; bases not matched to a gene: 15. The CDR3 has 17 amino acids. Looked up from germline, CDR1 is MDHEN and CDR2 is SYDVKM.

The sample holds a few counts of this clonotype. The rearrangement uses TRBV30 and TRBJ2-7; D gene unclear. The CDR3 contains 10 residues. The germline V and J ends were trimmed by 1 base and 7 bases, with 5 bases remaining between them. Germline CDR1 reads GTSNPN; CDR2 reads SVGIG (reference sequence). The CDR3 sequence: CAWSEGEQYF. The DNA of the CDR3 is TGTGCCTGGAGTGAGGGTGAGCAGTACTTC.

The chain employs TRBV29-1 and TRBJ2-7, with 9 nucleotides matching TRBD2. Germline trimming cut 4 bases from V and 1 base from J; bases unmatched to any gene: 8. CDR1 SQVTM and CDR2 ANQGSEA come from the germline V gene. This CDR3 is built from 15 residues. The CDR3 is CSVVGREGPSYEQYF. DNA for the CDR3: TGCAGCGTTGTGGGGCGGGAGGGCCCATCCTACGAGCAGTACTTC.

The chain uses TRBV20-1 and TRBJ2-7; 7 bases align to TRBD2. Germline V gene data show CDR1 as DFQATT and CDR2 as SNEGSKA (reference sequence). V lost 5 bases, J lost 5 bases, and 15 bases stayed unmatched. This CDR3 region has 15 residues. In DNA form, the CDR3 reads TGCAGTGCTGTATCTCTAGCGGAAGCTCTGAACGAGCAGTACTTC. Translating gives CSAVSLAEALNEQYF.

This chain connects TRBV18 to TRBJ2-3, with D maybe TRBD1 (6 bases). The CDR3 runs 13 residues. Trimming pared 5 bases from V and 5 bases from J, leaving 11 bases between. The V gene's germline CDR1 is KGHSH and CDR2 LQKENI. The CDR3 coding sequence is TGTGCCAGCTCAGACAGGCGAATAGATACGCAGTATTTT. Its protein is CASSDRRIDTQYF.

The CDR3 loop is CASSLTGRKVSGSQETQYF. As DNA, the CDR3 is TGTGCCAGCAGCTTAACGGGCCGGAAAGTGAGCGGGAGCCAAGAGACCCAGTACTTC. The rearrangement links TRBV7-3 to TRBJ2-5, with TRBD2 matching over 8 bases. Germline CDR1 reads SGHTA; CDR2 reads FQGTGA. The CDR3 consists of 19 residues. J gave up 1 base and V 0 bases, and 13 bases lay outside the gene matches.

The table lists this clonotype with a few counts. The chain carries TRBV7-2 and TRBJ2-1; TRBD1 matches 7 bases. From germline, CDR1 is SGHTA and CDR2 FQGNSA. The CDR3 runs 12 residues. J lost 9 bases, V lost 5 bases, and 4 bases had no gene match. CDR3 sequence: CASSRYRGEQFF. The CDR3, as DNA: TGTGCCAGCAGCCGCTACAGGGGTGAGCAGTTCTTC.